This TCR beta chain derives from a study of blood T cell repertoires in COVID-19. The CDR3 covers 14 residues. Trimming removed 0 bases at V and 6 bases at J, with 8 bases between. CDR1 is SEHNR and CDR2 is FQNEAQ in the germline V gene (reference sequence). Membership in each cohort depended on participant-reported clinical history. Cohort 3 donors counted as recovered after two negative PCRs, clearance, or resolved symptoms. Sequenced by immunoSEQ multiplex PCR; TCRdb stores in-frame clones only, minus some. The sample holds 120,000 to 150,000 clones, around 81% seen once. The sequencing sample was made of PBMCs or T cells enriched from blood (not recorded which). The genes are TRBV7-9 and TRBJ1-4; tentatively, D is TRBD1 (6 bases). The clonotype originates from a woman aged 40-49 years who had recovered from COVID-19. CDR3 nucleotides: TGTGCCAGCAGCTTAGCGGGGGGGCATGAAAAACTGTTTTTT. As protein: CASSLAGGHEKLFF.